This TCR beta chain was sequenced for a study of chemoradiotherapy in HPV16-positive cancers. Across the whole study: Candidate HPV-specific clones and shared TCR motifs came from a couple of HPV16-positive patients.

V lost 0 bases, J lost 7 bases, and 10 bases lay in between. This CDR3 is built from 13 residues. CDR1 and CDR2 from the germline V gene are SGHRS and YFSETQ. Findings and caveats of the study: In HPV16-positive patients, HPV-responsive T-cell expansion tracked better recurrence-free survival. Only two HPV16-positive patients supplied the functional HPV-specificity definition.

As regards this clone: Its antigen remains unknown.

Over chemoradiotherapy, repertoires were sampled more than once. Method: immunoSEQ multiplex PCR; TCRdb's copy keeps in-frame clones and lacks some. The repertoire holds approximately 13,000 clones, with 65% to 80% as singletons. This TCR derives from a human donor with HPV-associated anogenital cancer. This chain joins TRBV5-1 and TRBJ1-2; unclear D gene. This material was acquired from a patient who underwent chemoradiotherapy. The CDR3 DNA reads TGCGCCAGCAGCTTGGCGGAGGTTCGTGGCTACACCTTC. It specifies CASSLAEVRGYTF.